These T cell receptor beta chains were read from a single sample in a study of blood T cell repertoires in COVID-19. Generated by immunoSEQ multiplex PCR, the TCRdb table keeps only in-frame clones and is missing some. The data show 150,000 or so clones, approximately 86% seen once. The sequencing input was peripheral blood. These receptors originate from a woman in her 70s with COVID-19, enrolled during active disease. The CDR3 runs from the conserved cysteine through the conserved F or W. Each record gives: V gene, D gene, clone size, J gene, CDR3 protein, CDR3 DNA. D genes are given only for firm matches. A clone size is listed for some rows: how often the clone was seen (once, few, many), or a class if it is expanded.

v_call: TRBV4-2
d_call: TRBD1
clone_size: NA
j_call: TRBJ1-4
cdr3_aa: CASSQWMTGQGANEKLFF
cdr3_nt: TGTGCCAGCAGCCAATGGATGACGGGACAGGGGGCGAATGAAAAACTGTTTTTT

v_call: TRBV3-1/TRBV3-2
d_call: TRBD1
clone_size: NA
j_call: TRBJ1-2
cdr3_aa: CASSHRGGLYGYTF
cdr3_nt: TGTGCCAGCTCCCACAGGGGCGGTTTGTATGGCTACACCTTC

v_call: TRBV19
d_call: TRBD1
clone_size: NA
j_call: TRBJ1-5
cdr3_aa: CASSRTGSQPQHF
cdr3_nt: TGTGCCAGTAGTCGGACAGGGAGTCAGCCCCAGCATTTT

v_call: TRBV9
d_call: TRBD2
clone_size: NA
j_call: TRBJ2-3
cdr3_aa: CASSSNAGGRSDTQYF
cdr3_nt: TGTGCCAGCAGCTCCAACGCGGGGGGCCGTTCGGATACGCAGTATTTT

v_call: TRBV25-1
d_call: TRBD1
clone_size: NA
j_call: TRBJ2-7
cdr3_aa: CASSDVTGGPNSYEQYF
cdr3_nt: TGTGCCAGCAGTGATGTGACAGGGGGACCCAACTCCTACGAGCAGTACTTC

v_call: TRBV2
d_call: TRBD2
clone_size: NA
j_call: TRBJ2-1
cdr3_aa: CASPERLAGARSSYNEQFF
cdr3_nt: TGTGCCAGCCCCGAACGATTAGCGGGGGCGAGGAGCTCCTACAATGAGCAGTTCTTC

v_call: TRBV30
d_call: NA
clone_size: many
j_call: TRBJ1-3
cdr3_aa: CAWTGQGNTIYF
cdr3_nt: TGTGCCTGGACTGGTCAGGGAAACACCATATATTTT

v_call: TRBV7-9
d_call: NA
clone_size: NA
j_call: TRBJ1-6
cdr3_aa: CASSLRGSGSSPLHF
cdr3_nt: TGTGCCAGCAGCTTAAGGGGCAGTGGAAGTTCACCCCTCCACTTT

v_call: TRBV3-1/TRBV3-2
d_call: NA
clone_size: NA
j_call: TRBJ2-3
cdr3_aa: CASSQDGGVGDTQYF
cdr3_nt: TGTGCCAGCAGCCAAGATGGAGGGGTTGGAGATACGCAGTATTTT

v_call: TRBV6-5
d_call: NA
clone_size: NA
j_call: TRBJ1-1
cdr3_aa: CASSYPGMNTEAFF
cdr3_nt: TGTGCCAGCAGTTACCCAGGGATGAACACTGAAGCTTTCTTT

v_call: TRBV7-2
d_call: NA
clone_size: once
j_call: TRBJ2-7
cdr3_aa: CASSLRDEQYF
cdr3_nt: TGTGCCAGCAGCTTACGGGACGAGCAGTACTTC

v_call: TRBV4-1
d_call: NA
clone_size: NA
j_call: TRBJ2-7
cdr3_aa: CASSQDGDLYEQYF
cdr3_nt: TGCGCCAGCAGCCAAGACGGGGACTTGTACGAGCAGTACTTC

v_call: TRBV2
d_call: TRBD2
clone_size: few
j_call: TRBJ2-2
cdr3_aa: CASSEVPAGGPAGELFF
cdr3_nt: TGTGCCAGCAGTGAAGTCCCAGCGGGGGGGCCTGCCGGGGAGCTGTTTTTT

v_call: TRBV27
d_call: NA
clone_size: NA
j_call: TRBJ2-6
cdr3_aa: CASSSRSLLGANVLTF
cdr3_nt: TGTGCCAGCAGTAGTCGCAGTCTGCTGGGGGCCAACGTCCTGACTTTC

v_call: TRBV18
d_call: TRBD1
clone_size: NA
j_call: TRBJ2-1
cdr3_aa: CASSPTTGGAGNEQFF
cdr3_nt: TGTGCCAGCTCACCTACGACAGGGGGCGCGGGGAATGAGCAGTTCTTC

v_call: TRBV6-5
d_call: NA
clone_size: NA
j_call: TRBJ1-4
cdr3_aa: CASRLAGTNEKLFF
cdr3_nt: TGTGCCAGCAGGCTGGCTGGAACTAATGAAAAACTGTTTTTT

v_call: TRBV9
d_call: NA
clone_size: NA
j_call: TRBJ2-7
cdr3_aa: CASSVSSGSEQYF
cdr3_nt: TGTGCCAGCAGCGTATCCTCCGGGTCTGAGCAGTACTTC

v_call: TRBV18
d_call: NA
clone_size: NA
j_call: TRBJ2-2
cdr3_aa: CASSPLQGGTGELFF
cdr3_nt: TGTGCCAGCTCACCCCTCCAGGGGGGCACCGGGGAGCTGTTTTTT

v_call: TRBV18
d_call: TRBD1
clone_size: NA
j_call: TRBJ1-4
cdr3_aa: CASSPRGTGVSTNEKLFF
cdr3_nt: TGTGCCAGCTCACCACGAGGGACAGGGGTTTCAACTAATGAAAAACTGTTTTTT

v_call: TRBV5-1
d_call: TRBD1
clone_size: NA
j_call: TRBJ1-5
cdr3_aa: CASRTGTDSNQPQHF
cdr3_nt: TGCGCCAGCAGGACCGGGACAGATAGCAATCAGCCCCAGCATTTT

v_call: TRBV19
d_call: NA
clone_size: NA
j_call: TRBJ2-7
cdr3_aa: CASSIGRGSYEQYF
cdr3_nt: TGTGCCAGTAGTATCGGCAGGGGCTCCTACGAGCAGTACTTC

v_call: TRBV23-1
d_call: TRBD1
clone_size: NA
j_call: TRBJ1-4
cdr3_aa: CASSTNPDRGHEKLFF
cdr3_nt: TGCGCCAGCTCTACTAACCCGGACAGGGGCCATGAAAAACTGTTTTTT

v_call: TRBV7-2
d_call: NA
clone_size: NA
j_call: TRBJ1-2
cdr3_aa: CASSSPGHGNYGYTF
cdr3_nt: TGTGCCAGCAGCTCCCCGGGACACGGAAACTATGGCTACACCTTC

v_call: TRBV9
d_call: TRBD1
clone_size: NA
j_call: TRBJ1-4
cdr3_aa: CASSVGGTANEKLFF
cdr3_nt: TGTGCCAGCAGCGTAGGCGGGACAGCTAATGAAAAACTGTTTTTT

v_call: TRBV6-5
d_call: NA
clone_size: once
j_call: TRBJ2-5
cdr3_aa: CASFGTQETQYF
cdr3_nt: TGTGCCAGCTTCGGGACTCAAGAGACCCAGTACTTC

v_call: TRBV2
d_call: TRBD1
clone_size: few
j_call: TRBJ1-5
cdr3_aa: CASKFDRGIGQPQHF
cdr3_nt: TGTGCCAGCAAGTTCGACAGGGGGATCGGTCAGCCCCAGCATTTT

v_call: TRBV5-1
d_call: TRBD1
clone_size: few
j_call: TRBJ1-2
cdr3_aa: CASSPDRIWGYTF
cdr3_nt: TGCGCCAGCAGCCCGGACAGGATCTGGGGCTACACCTTC

v_call: TRBV2
d_call: NA
clone_size: few
j_call: TRBJ2-2
cdr3_aa: CASSILGGSGELFF
cdr3_nt: TGTGCCAGCAGTATATTAGGGGGATCCGGGGAGCTGTTTTTT

v_call: TRBV10-2
d_call: NA
clone_size: NA
j_call: TRBJ1-6
cdr3_aa: CASSESRDGSPLHF
cdr3_nt: TGCGCCAGCAGTGAGTCCAGGGATGGTTCACCCCTCCACTTT

v_call: TRBV3-1/TRBV3-2
d_call: NA
clone_size: NA
j_call: TRBJ2-7
cdr3_aa: CASSQGPLGSGEQYF
cdr3_nt: TGTGCCAGCAGCCAAGGCCCCCTCGGGTCGGGGGAGCAGTACTTC

v_call: TRBV9
d_call: TRBD2
clone_size: NA
j_call: TRBJ2-2
cdr3_aa: CASSETSGEGANTGELFF
cdr3_nt: TGTGCCAGCAGCGAGACTAGCGGGGAGGGCGCGAACACCGGGGAGCTGTTTTTT

v_call: TRBV11-3
d_call: TRBD1
clone_size: NA
j_call: TRBJ1-1
cdr3_aa: CASSLQGADTEAFF
cdr3_nt: TGTGCCAGCAGCCTACAGGGGGCGGACACTGAAGCTTTCTTT

v_call: TRBV15
d_call: TRBD1
clone_size: once
j_call: TRBJ2-2
cdr3_aa: CATSRTGSTGELFF
cdr3_nt: TGTGCCACCAGCCGGACAGGGAGCACCGGGGAGCTGTTTTTT

v_call: TRBV11-2
d_call: NA
clone_size: NA
j_call: TRBJ1-4
cdr3_aa: CASSFSGGVEKLFF
cdr3_nt: TGTGCCAGCAGCTTTTCGGGGGGGGTAGAAAAACTGTTTTTT

v_call: TRBV6-2/TRBV6-3
d_call: NA
clone_size: once
j_call: TRBJ1-1
cdr3_aa: CASSYGQGTEAFF
cdr3_nt: TGTGCCAGCAGTTACGGGCAGGGGACTGAAGCTTTCTTT

v_call: TRBV12-3/TRBV12-4
d_call: NA
clone_size: NA
j_call: TRBJ2-4
cdr3_aa: CASSLARQYQYF
cdr3_nt: TGTGCCAGCAGTTTAGCTCGACAATATCAGTACTTC

v_call: TRBV5-4
d_call: TRBD2
clone_size: NA
j_call: TRBJ2-2
cdr3_aa: CASSSAGTTNTGELFF
cdr3_nt: TGTGCCAGCAGCTCTGCTGGGACTACGAACACCGGGGAGCTGTTTTTT

v_call: TRBV9
d_call: NA
clone_size: NA
j_call: TRBJ1-3
cdr3_aa: CASSSQPGGDTIYF
cdr3_nt: TGTGCCAGCAGCTCTCAACCGGGAGGGGACACCATATATTTT

v_call: TRBV6-5
d_call: NA
clone_size: NA
j_call: TRBJ1-1
cdr3_aa: CASRGAGTEAFF
cdr3_nt: TGTGCCAGCCGGGGGGCCGGGACTGAAGCTTTCTTT

v_call: TRBV13
d_call: NA
clone_size: NA
j_call: TRBJ1-3
cdr3_aa: CASTIEQGNTIYF
cdr3_nt: TGTGCCAGCACCATCGAACAGGGAAACACCATATATTTT

v_call: TRBV5-1
d_call: NA
clone_size: once
j_call: TRBJ2-7
cdr3_aa: CASSPRTALTEQYF
cdr3_nt: TGCGCCAGCAGCCCAAGGACAGCTCTCACCGAGCAGTACTTC

v_call: TRBV5-4
d_call: TRBD2
clone_size: NA
j_call: TRBJ2-7
cdr3_aa: CASSFQGRDEQYF
cdr3_nt: TGTGCCAGCAGCTTTCAAGGGAGGGACGAGCAGTACTTC

v_call: TRBV6-2/TRBV6-3
d_call: NA
clone_size: few
j_call: TRBJ1-5
cdr3_aa: CASSPRTGYNQPQHF
cdr3_nt: TGTGCCAGCAGCCCCCGGACTGGCTACAATCAGCCCCAGCATTTT

v_call: TRBV28
d_call: TRBD1
clone_size: NA
j_call: TRBJ1-5
cdr3_aa: CASSTRTGDYNQPQHF
cdr3_nt: TGTGCCAGCAGTACAAGGACAGGGGATTACAATCAGCCCCAGCATTTT

v_call: TRBV5-4
d_call: NA
clone_size: NA
j_call: TRBJ2-6
cdr3_aa: CASSLDVAGANVLTF
cdr3_nt: TGTGCCAGCAGCTTGGATGTCGCTGGGGCCAACGTCCTGACTTTC

v_call: TRBV7-3
d_call: NA
clone_size: NA
j_call: TRBJ2-3
cdr3_aa: CASSLGHADTQYF
cdr3_nt: TGTGCCAGCAGCCTTGGCCATGCTGATACGCAGTATTTT

v_call: TRBV5-1
d_call: NA
clone_size: NA
j_call: TRBJ2-5
cdr3_aa: CASSLETGPQETQYF
cdr3_nt: TGCGCCAGCAGCTTGGAAACAGGGCCCCAAGAGACCCAGTACTTC

v_call: TRBV5-1
d_call: NA
clone_size: NA
j_call: TRBJ2-2
cdr3_aa: CASSLSTGLGPNTGELFF
cdr3_nt: TGCGCCAGCAGCCTTTCTACAGGGTTGGGACCGAACACCGGGGAGCTGTTTTTT

v_call: TRBV5-1
d_call: NA
clone_size: few
j_call: TRBJ2-3
cdr3_aa: CASSLAGLALDTQYF
cdr3_nt: TGCGCCAGCAGCTTGGCCGGCCTAGCGTTGGATACGCAGTATTTT

v_call: TRBV28
d_call: TRBD1
clone_size: NA
j_call: TRBJ1-5
cdr3_aa: CASSPPRTGRGTGDQPQHF
cdr3_nt: TGTGCCAGCAGTCCCCCCAGGACAGGTAGAGGTACAGGAGATCAGCCCCAGCATTTT

v_call: TRBV6-1
d_call: NA
clone_size: NA
j_call: TRBJ2-7
cdr3_aa: CASSEGLMTSYEQYF
cdr3_nt: TGTGCCAGCAGTGAGGGGCTGATGACCTCCTACGAGCAGTACTTC

v_call: TRBV7-9
d_call: NA
clone_size: NA
j_call: TRBJ2-1
cdr3_aa: CASSHEYNEQFF
cdr3_nt: TGTGCCAGCAGCCACGAGTACAATGAGCAGTTCTTC

v_call: TRBV2
d_call: NA
clone_size: NA
j_call: TRBJ2-2
cdr3_aa: CASSAQGGELFF
cdr3_nt: TGTGCCAGCAGTGCGCAGGGCGGGGAGCTGTTTTTT